These T cell receptor beta chains were read from a single sample in a study of blood T cell repertoires in COVID-19. Data came from immunoSEQ multiplex PCR; TCRdb stores just in-frame clones and leaves some out. The repertoire holds approximately 210,000 clones, with around 86% as singletons. The sample was PBMCs or T cells enriched from blood (not recorded which). The receptors come from a man aged 30 to 39 in a cohort exposed to, infected with or recovered from COVID-19 (not recorded which). Each CDR3 is given with its conserved first and last residue. The order of the fields is V gene, D gene, clone size, J gene, CDR3 protein, CDR3 DNA. D genes are given only for firm matches. Size values are once, few and many counts, or a class for expanded clones, and some rows have none.

V: TRBV7-8
D: TRBD1
size: -
J: TRBJ1-1
CDR3: CASSLTGGRDMNTEAFF
DNA: TGTGCCAGCAGCTTAACAGGGGGACGGGACATGAACACTGAAGCTTTCTTT

V: TRBV7-4
D: TRBD1
size: few
J: TRBJ1-1
CDR3: CASSLWTGPVNTEAFF
DNA: TGTGCCAGCAGCTTATGGACAGGACCCGTCAACACTGAAGCTTTCTTT

V: TRBV5-1
D: TRBD2
size: -
J: TRBJ2-7
CDR3: CASSPFRGTSGKSSYEQYF
DNA: TGCGCCAGCAGCCCATTTCGGGGGACTAGCGGAAAAAGCTCCTACGAGCAGTACTTC

V: TRBV4-2
D: -
size: once
J: TRBJ1-5
CDR3: CASSQDSRQSAQHF
DNA: TGTGCCAGCAGCCAAGACTCTAGGCAATCAGCCCAGCATTTT

V: TRBV7-9
D: -
size: -
J: TRBJ2-7
CDR3: CASSHPSPEQYF
DNA: TGTGCCAGCAGCCACCCAAGCCCCGAGCAGTACTTC

V: TRBV3-1/TRBV3-2
D: TRBD2
size: -
J: TRBJ2-1
CDR3: CASSTSRLAHRQFF
DNA: TGTGCCAGCAGTACAAGCCGACTAGCGCACCGGCAGTTCTTC

V: TRBV18
D: -
size: -
J: TRBJ1-1
CDR3: CASSPHSGGNTEAFF
DNA: TGTGCCAGCTCACCGCATTCCGGGGGGAACACTGAAGCTTTCTTT

V: TRBV7-9
D: TRBD1
size: once
J: TRBJ2-3
CDR3: CASSYGDRSTTSTDTQYF
DNA: TGTGCCAGCAGCTATGGGGACAGATCAACGACTAGCACAGATACGCAGTATTTT

V: TRBV9
D: -
size: -
J: TRBJ2-5
CDR3: CASSVGGSSRGETQYF
DNA: TGTGCCAGCAGCGTAGGTGGCAGCTCTCGCGGAGAGACCCAGTACTTC

V: TRBV15
D: TRBD2
size: -
J: TRBJ2-2
CDR3: CATSREDGLGNTGELFF
DNA: TGTGCCACCAGCAGAGAAGATGGACTAGGGAACACCGGGGAGCTGTTTTTT

V: TRBV27
D: -
size: -
J: TRBJ1-1
CDR3: CASSSGGPGHTEAFF
DNA: TGTGCCAGCAGTTCGGGGGGCCCGGGGCACACTGAAGCTTTCTTT

V: TRBV6-2/TRBV6-3
D: TRBD2
size: once
J: TRBJ2-7
CDR3: CASSYSFFPLAGEQYF
DNA: TGTGCCAGCAGTTACTCTTTTTTCCCGCTAGCGGGGGAGCAGTACTTC

V: TRBV9
D: -
size: few
J: TRBJ1-1
CDR3: CASSPQSTEAFF
DNA: TGTGCCAGCAGCCCCCAGTCCACTGAAGCTTTCTTT

V: TRBV5-1
D: -
size: -
J: TRBJ1-4
CDR3: CASSLRTSEEKLFF
DNA: TGCGCCAGCAGCTTGCGGACTTCGGAGGAAAAACTGTTTTTT

V: TRBV28
D: TRBD1
size: -
J: TRBJ2-7
CDR3: CASSLQGVEQYF
DNA: TGTGCCAGCAGCCTACAGGGGGTCGAGCAGTACTTC

V: TRBV7-9
D: -
size: few
J: TRBJ2-7
CDR3: CASSLGAEGLDEQYF
DNA: TGTGCCAGCAGCTTAGGAGCAGAGGGCTTGGACGAGCAGTACTTC

V: TRBV4-1
D: TRBD1
size: -
J: TRBJ1-2
CDR3: CASSQTPGQGANSGYTF
DNA: TGCGCCAGCAGCCAAACCCCCGGCCAGGGGGCTAATTCGGGCTACACCTTC

V: TRBV7-9
D: -
size: -
J: TRBJ2-3
CDR3: CASSPPNWLGSKDTQYF
DNA: TGTGCCAGCAGCCCCCCCAACTGGTTGGGGAGTAAAGATACGCAGTATTTT

V: TRBV29-1
D: -
size: -
J: TRBJ2-3
CDR3: CSVESRTYTDTQYF
DNA: TGCAGCGTTGAATCCCGAACCTACACAGATACGCAGTATTTT

V: TRBV4-2
D: TRBD2
size: -
J: TRBJ2-7
CDR3: CASSPWTSGSYEQYF
DNA: TGTGCCAGCAGCCCCTGGACTAGCGGATCCTACGAGCAGTACTTC

V: TRBV27
D: -
size: -
J: TRBJ2-7
CDR3: CASQTGVYEQYF
DNA: TGTGCCAGCCAAACCGGGGTCTACGAGCAGTACTTC

V: TRBV7-2
D: TRBD1
size: -
J: TRBJ1-1
CDR3: CASSQQGFWIDGTEAFF
DNA: TGTGCCAGCAGCCAACAGGGGTTCTGGATAGATGGCACTGAAGCTTTCTTT

V: TRBV7-9
D: -
size: -
J: TRBJ2-7
CDR3: CASSYGQPIYEQYF
DNA: TGTGCCAGCAGCTACGGACAGCCGATCTACGAGCAGTACTTC

V: TRBV15
D: -
size: -
J: TRBJ2-5
CDR3: CATSRADSQETQYF
DNA: TGTGCCACCAGCAGAGCAGACAGCCAAGAGACCCAGTACTTC

V: TRBV9
D: -
size: -
J: TRBJ1-2
CDR3: CASSLGPNGYTF
DNA: TGTGCCAGCAGCTTGGGGCCGAATGGCTACACCTTC

V: TRBV7-6
D: TRBD1
size: -
J: TRBJ1-5
CDR3: CASSLTGNSNQPQHF
DNA: TGTGCCAGCAGCTTGACAGGGAATAGCAATCAGCCCCAGCATTTT

V: TRBV28
D: -
size: once
J: TRBJ2-1
CDR3: CASSPQGTYGNEQFF
DNA: TGTGCCAGCAGTCCGCAGGGTACGTATGGGAATGAGCAGTTCTTC

V: TRBV7-2
D: TRBD2
size: -
J: TRBJ2-2
CDR3: CASSPRTSGRGGGELFF
DNA: TGTGCCAGCAGCCCCCGGACTAGCGGGAGGGGTGGCGGGGAGCTGTTTTTT

V: TRBV27
D: TRBD2
size: -
J: TRBJ2-7
CDR3: CASSGRSHEQYF
DNA: TGTGCCAGTAGCGGGAGGAGCCACGAGCAGTACTTC

V: TRBV19
D: TRBD1
size: -
J: TRBJ2-3
CDR3: CASRSRTGQGTSTSTDTQYF
DNA: TGTGCCAGTAGATCCCGGACGGGACAGGGGACATCTACTAGCACAGATACGCAGTATTTT

V: TRBV4-3
D: -
size: -
J: TRBJ2-5
CDR3: CASSLGLGETQYF
DNA: TGCGCCAGCAGCCTTGGACTGGGGGAGACCCAGTACTTC

V: TRBV23-1
D: TRBD1
size: once
J: TRBJ2-4
CDR3: CASSLGELPGQGAWGAKNIQYF
DNA: TGCGCCAGCAGTCTAGGAGAGTTGCCGGGACAGGGGGCATGGGGAGCCAAAAACATTCAGTACTTC

V: TRBV6-1
D: TRBD2
size: once
J: TRBJ2-7
CDR3: CASSEGPQTTSGRLYEQYF
DNA: TGTGCCAGCAGTGAAGGGCCTCAGACCACTAGCGGGAGACTCTACGAGCAGTACTTC

V: TRBV27
D: -
size: -
J: TRBJ1-5
CDR3: CASSLSPGPSNQPQHF
DNA: TGTGCCAGCAGTTTATCCCCAGGGCCTAGCAATCAGCCCCAGCATTTT

V: TRBV9
D: -
size: few
J: TRBJ2-2
CDR3: CASTEDTGELFF
DNA: TGTGCCAGCACAGAGGACACCGGGGAGCTGTTTTTT

V: TRBV5-5
D: TRBD2
size: -
J: TRBJ2-7
CDR3: CASSLDLGEGEQYF
DNA: TGTGCCAGCAGCTTGGATCTGGGGGAGGGCGAGCAGTACTTC

V: TRBV27
D: TRBD2
size: few
J: TRBJ2-2
CDR3: CASSILGLAEETGELFF
DNA: TGTGCCAGCAGTATACTGGGACTAGCGGAGGAGACCGGGGAGCTGTTTTTT

V: TRBV24-1
D: -
size: -
J: TRBJ1-4
CDR3: CATSDFAQEPGKLFF
DNA: TGTGCCACCAGTGATTTCGCACAGGAACCCGGAAAACTGTTTTTT

V: TRBV9
D: TRBD1
size: -
J: TRBJ2-7
CDR3: CASSVGSRTGGYEQYF
DNA: TGTGCCAGCAGCGTAGGTAGCCGGACAGGGGGCTACGAGCAGTACTTC

V: TRBV11-2
D: -
size: -
J: TRBJ2-7
CDR3: CASSSIRGGYEQYF
DNA: TGTGCCAGCAGCTCCATCAGGGGAGGGTACGAGCAGTACTTC

V: TRBV24-1
D: TRBD2
size: -
J: TRBJ2-2
CDR3: CATSDYSLTPGTTSSTGELFF
DNA: TGTGCCACCAGTGATTACTCCTTGACTCCGGGGACTACCTCTTCCACCGGGGAGCTGTTTTTT

V: TRBV7-3
D: TRBD2
size: -
J: TRBJ2-7
CDR3: CASGLAPSYEQYF
DNA: TGTGCCAGCGGACTAGCGCCCTCCTACGAGCAGTACTTC

V: TRBV18
D: TRBD1
size: -
J: TRBJ1-1
CDR3: CASSTSKQGPTEAFF
DNA: TGTGCCAGCTCAACATCGAAACAGGGGCCAACTGAAGCTTTCTTT

V: TRBV6-5
D: TRBD1
size: -
J: TRBJ1-2
CDR3: CASRPQGVTHYGYTF
DNA: TGTGCCAGCAGGCCCCAGGGGGTGACTCACTATGGCTACACCTTC